Shown below are 14 T cell receptor beta chains from a single sample sequenced in a study of shared clonotypes between healthy human individuals. Generated by immunoSEQ multiplex PCR, the TCRdb table keeps only in-frame clones and is missing some. The repertoire includes about 710,000 clones, about two thirds of them detected once, and approximately 1.8% sits in the top ten. Material for sequencing was memory CD4+ T cells sorted from blood. Subset defined: CD45RA-negative fraction. The receptors come from a woman under 40 in good health.

The chain joins TRBV19 to TRBJ1-1; D gene unclear. This CDR3 spans 16 amino acids. Germline values: CDR1 LNHDA, CDR2 SQIVND (reference sequence). Trimming cost V 2 bases and J 0 bases, with 13 bases left between them. CDR3 loop: CASSIREGWMNTEAFF. The DNA of the CDR3 is TGTGCCAGTAGTATACGAGAGGGTTGGATGAACACTGAAGCTTTCTTT.

This clone was counted a single time. The chain couples TRBV27 to TRBJ2-5; maybe TRBD2 (6 bases). This CDR3 has 15 amino acids. Between the trimmed V and J ends, which lost 8 bases and 2 bases, there was a span of 18 bases. Germline CDR1 is MNHEY and CDR2 is SMNVEV (reference sequence). The CDR3 DNA is TGTGCCAGCGCTGATAGGATTAGCGGACAAGAGACCCAGTACTTC. This codes for CASADRISGQETQYF.

This chain joins TRBV7-2 and TRBJ2-2; 10 bases match TRBD2. Per germline, CDR1 SGHTA and CDR2 FQGNSA. V lost 1 base and J lost 7; bases outside the gene matches: 9. The CDR3 is 17 residues long. CDR3 sequence reads: CASSLGPAGGPRGELFF. CDR3 nucleotides: TGTGCCAGCAGCTTAGGTCCAGCGGGAGGGCCGCGCGGGGAGCTGTTTTTT.

This clone was counted only a few times. This chain uses TRBV19 with TRBJ2-5; 9 bases align to TRBD2. The germline gives CDR1 LNHDA, CDR2 SQIVND (reference sequence). CDR3 length equals 16 residues. The V gene end was trimmed by 5 bases and the J gene end by 2 bases; junction bases not matched to a gene: 9. The CDR3 DNA reads as TGTGCCAGTAGTCCTCTAGCGGGAAGGGGACAAGAGACCCAGTACTTC. Amino acid sequence: CASSPLAGRGQETQYF.

V gene TRBV29-1 combines with J gene TRBJ2-1, with D possibly being TRBD2 (5 bases). Germline V gene lookup returns CDR1 SQVTM and CDR2 ANQGSEA. The CDR3 runs to 13 residues. The V end was cut by 4 bases, the J end by 4 bases, with 11 bases between. The chain's CDR3 is CSVVERRYNEQFF. The DNA of the CDR3 is TGCAGCGTTGTGGAGCGGCGGTACAATGAGCAGTTCTTC.

The chain employs TRBV5-1 and TRBJ2-3, with D unresolved. V was clipped by 5 bases and J by 4 bases, with 11 bases between them. The CDR3 totals 13 residues. CDR1 and CDR2 from the germline V gene are SGHRS and YFSETQ. The CDR3 DNA is TGCGCCAGCAGATGGACGGAATCAGATACGCAGTATTTT. Its translation: CASRWTESDTQYF.

V and J are TRBV28 and TRBJ2-7, with 8 bases identical to TRBD1. Germline V gene lookup returns CDR1 MDHEN and CDR2 SYDVKM. V lost 5 bases and J lost 6; bases outside the gene matches: 9. This CDR3 is built from 14 residues. The CDR3 sequence: CASSGQGGQGEQYF. CDR3 DNA sequence: TGTGCCAGCAGTGGACAGGGTGGGCAGGGCGAGCAGTACTTC.

V and J are TRBV11-2 and TRBJ2-3, with 9 bases that match TRBD2. Germline loops: CDR1 SGHAT, CDR2 FQNNGV. Losses at the gene ends were 1 base for V and 6 bases for J; bases not matched to a gene: 5. This CDR3 is 15 amino acids long. CDR3 bases: TGTGCCAGCAGCTTAGTAGCGGGAGAGGGGGATACGCAGTATTTT. Amino acids: CASSLVAGEGDTQYF. Looking up the rest from reference TRBV11-2 and TRBJ2-3 gives the full variable domain: EAGVAQSPRYKIIEKRQSVAFWCNPISGHATLYWYQQILGQGPKLLIQFQNNGVVDDSQLPKDRFSAERLKGVDSTLKIQPAKLEDSAVYLCASSLVAGEGDTQYFGPGTRLTVL.

V gene TRBV30 combines with J gene TRBJ2-1; D call uncertain. V gave up 5 bases and J gave up 8 bases, with 4 bases separating them. Germline CDR1 is GTSNPN and CDR2 is SVGIG (reference sequence). The CDR3 length is 9 residues. CDR3 nucleotide sequence: TGTGCCTGGGAGGATGAGCAGTTCTTC. Encoded protein: CAWEDEQFF.

The chain has TRBV30 and TRBJ1-4, with unresolved D. The germline V and J ends were trimmed by 7 bases and 10 bases, with 13 bases remaining between them. CDR1 and CDR2 (germline): GTSNPN, SVGIG (reference sequence). The CDR3 runs 11 residues. The CDR3 loop is CASERRRKLFF. CDR3 nucleotide sequence: TGTGCCTCAGAAAGACGACGAAAACTGTTTTTT.

The rearrangement links TRBV7-2 to TRBJ1-5; 11 nucleotides match TRBD1. This CDR3 is 15 amino acids long. Unmatched junction bases numbered 2, after V lost 5 bases and J lost 2 bases. Per germline, CDR1 SGHTA and CDR2 FQGNSA. CDR3 sequence: CASSPGQGGNQPQHF. CDR3 nucleotides: TGTGCCAGCAGCCCGGGACAGGGGGGCAATCAGCCCCAGCATTTT. The full variable domain, with the rest looked up from reference TRBV7-2 and TRBJ1-5, is GAGVSQSPSNKVTEKGKDVELRCDPISGHTALYWYRQSLGQGLEFLIYFQGNSAPDKSGLPSDRFSAERTGGSVSTLTIQRTQQEDSAVYLCASSPGQGGNQPQHFGDGTRLSIL.

The chain couples TRBV27 to TRBJ2-1, with D perhaps TRBD2 (6 bases). CDR1 is MNHEY, CDR2 SMNVEV, per germline (reference sequence). V dropped 7 bases and J dropped 3 bases, with 13 bases sitting between them. CDR3 length: 14 amino acids. Written as DNA, the CDR3 is TGTGCCAGCACTGCGGGGCCGGACTACAATGAGCAGTTCTTC. This codes for CASTAGPDYNEQFF.

V usage is TRBV27 and J usage is TRBJ1-2; D is perhaps TRBD1 (5 bases). The CDR3 is 14 residues long. CDR1 is MNHEY and CDR2 is SMNVEV in the germline V gene (reference sequence). V was clipped by 6 bases and J by 3 bases, with 14 bases between them. CDR3 coding DNA: TGTGCCAGCAGACAAAGGGGCAGCGACTATGGCTACACCTTC. Translating it yields CASRQRGSDYGYTF.

V usage is TRBV7-2 and J usage is TRBJ2-2; D unclear. This CDR3 has 13 residues. Germline values: CDR1 SGHTA, CDR2 FQGNSA. V was trimmed by 4 bases and J by 5 bases, leaving 8 bases between them. The CDR3 loop is CASSSTQTGELFF. The CDR3, as DNA: TGTGCCAGCAGCTCCACACAAACCGGGGAGCTGTTTTTT.